Reported below is one T cell receptor (beta chain). Its matching antigen is unknown. The donor population consisted of healthy HIV-negative adults with no recent acute infections or vaccinations. This entry belongs to a study of shared clonotypes between healthy human individuals. This CDR3 has 12 amino acids. V was cut by 1 base and J by 8 bases, with 9 bases left in between. Per germline, CDR1 GTSNPN and CDR2 SVGIG (reference sequence). Only in-frame clones appear in the TCRdb table, and some are missing; sequencing was by immunoSEQ multiplex PCR. The sample includes around 1.1 million clones, about 84% of them seen just once. Findings of the study overall: Among donors, the sharing of clonotypes was expected to be influenced by sequencing depth. In general, naive subsets displayed greater estimated richness than memory subsets did.

The sample taken for sequencing was memory CD4+ T cells from PBMCs. Subset indicated: CD45RA-negative fraction. V usage is TRBV30 and J usage is TRBJ1-3, with a weak D call TRBD1 (5 bases). The sequence came from a man aged 18-30 years in good health. Some clones in this sample may be carry-over from other donors' samples. CDR3 loop: CAWSGGGDTIYF. The CDR3 DNA reads TGTGCCTGGAGTGGCGGGGGGGACACCATATATTTT.